These 9 T cell receptor beta chains came from one sample sequenced in a study of blood T cell repertoires in COVID-19. Using immunoSEQ multiplex PCR, the repertoire was profiled, and TCRdb retains in-frame clones only, with some absent. Here the sample spans about 41,000 clones, roughly 87% being singletons. Input material: peripheral blood. These receptors all come from a man aged 55 to 70 with acute or convalescent COVID-19.

The chain employs TRBV7-2 and TRBJ2-3, with D possibly matching TRBD2 (7 bases). Trimming took off 4 bases at V and 4 bases at J, with 15 bases between the two ends. CDR3 length: 15 amino acids. From germline, CDR1 is SGHTA and CDR2 FQGNSA. The CDR3 protein is CASSSLGGVADTQYF. The CDR3 DNA reads as TGTGCCAGCAGCTCGCTAGGGGGGGTCGCAGATACGCAGTATTTT.

The chain recombines TRBV15 with TRBJ1-4, with 12 bases that match TRBD1. Germline V CDR1 and CDR2: LNHNV, YYDKDF (reference sequence). The CDR3 is 18 residues long. The junction had 10 bases not matched to a gene; V was cut back by 1 base and J by 7 bases. Here the CDR3 DNA reads TGTGCCACCAGCAGAGGGTACGTGGGACAGGGGGCTGTTGAAAAACTGTTTTTT. It specifies CATSRGYVGQGAVEKLFF.

The chain is built from TRBV10-2 and TRBJ2-1, with D perhaps TRBD1 (6 bases). The CDR3 totals 13 residues. The V and J ends lost 4 bases and 8 bases respectively, with 12 bases between them. Germline CDR1 is WSHSY and CDR2 is SAAADI. The DNA for the CDR3 is TGCGCCAGCAGTGTGGCAGGGGTCGATGAGCAGTTCTTC. It yields the protein CASSVAGVDEQFF.

The rearrangement joins TRBV7-2 to TRBJ1-1; 7 bases match TRBD1. The CDR3 sequence is 14 residues long. With V trimmed by 5 bases and J by 5 bases, 8 bases remained unmatched. Germline V gene lookup returns CDR1 SGHTA and CDR2 FQGNSA. The chain's CDR3 is CASSTRTGQTEAFF. The DNA for the CDR3 is TGTGCCAGCAGCACCCGGACAGGTCAGACTGAAGCTTTCTTT.

The chain joins TRBV6-2 or TRBV6-3 to TRBJ1-5; D unclear. Germline CDR1 MNHEY, CDR2 SVGEGT. This CDR3 has 16 amino acids. The ends were cut back, 0 bases at V and 0 bases at J, with 9 bases in the middle. CDR3 DNA: TGTGCCAGCAGTTACTCTCCAGCGTCTAGCAATCAGCCCCAGCATTTT. Translation: CASSYSPASSNQPQHF.

The chain links TRBV3-1 (or the pseudogene TRBV3-2) to TRBJ2-5; 10 bases align to TRBD2. This CDR3 is built from 15 residues. V gave up 1 base and J gave up 1 base; unmatched junction bases: 0. CDR1 is LGHDT, CDR2 YNNKEL, per germline (reference sequence). The CDR3 region is CASSQGLAGQETQYF. DNA for the CDR3: TGTGCCAGCAGCCAAGGACTAGCGGGCCAAGAGACCCAGTACTTC.

This clone came up a few times. The V call is TRBV3-1 (or the pseudogene TRBV3-2), the J call TRBJ2-7; 7 bases map to TRBD2. Germline V CDR1 and CDR2: LGHDT, YNNKEL (reference sequence). This CDR3 contains 14 residues. V dropped 4 bases and J dropped 6; count of bases not matched to a gene: 9. The DNA of the CDR3 is TGTGCCAGCAGCCCCACGGGGGGAAGGGGCGAGCAGTACTTC. It translates to CASSPTGGRGEQYF.

The rearrangement links TRBV2 to TRBJ1-5; 8 positions match TRBD1. The junction had 17 bases not matched to a gene; V was cut back by 4 bases and J by 0 bases. The CDR3 runs to 20 residues. Germline CDR1 SNHLY, CDR2 FYNNEI. The DNA for the CDR3 is TGTGCCAGCAGTGTTAACTTAAATATCCGACAGGGGAATAGCAATCAGCCCCAGCATTTT. As protein: CASSVNLNIRQGNSNQPQHF.

This clone came up once. The chain carries TRBV28 and TRBJ2-7; TRBD1 matches at 7 bases. From germline, CDR1 is MDHEN and CDR2 SYDVKM. There are 15 residues in the CDR3. The ends lost 2 bases at V and 3 bases at J; junction bases unmatched: 7. CDR3: CASSLIRTGLYEQYF. In nucleotides, the CDR3 is TGTGCCAGCAGTTTAATTCGGACAGGCCTCTACGAGCAGTACTTC. Full variable domain (rest looked up from reference TRBV28 and TRBJ2-7): DVKVTQSSRYLVKRTGEKVFLECVQDMDHENMFWYRQDPGLGLRLIYFSYDVKMKEKGDIPEGYSVSREKKERFSLILESASTNQTSMYLCASSLIRTGLYEQYFGPGTRLTVT.